This record concerns one T cell receptor beta chain sequence. What it recognizes is unknown. Germline V gene sequence: CDR1 SGHTA, CDR2 FQGNSA. V lost 2 bases, J lost 9 bases, and 10 bases lay in between. The CDR3 runs 12 residues. It was RNA transcripts that yielded the amplified TCR beta CDR3 regions. Initially, a first-round RT-PCR of the TCR CDR3 employed the HTBI primer set. TCRdb ran MiXCR on the multiplex PCR reads and lists one entry per CDR3 protein. This sample carries a few hundred thousand distinct CDR3 sequences, more than 45% of them seen once, and the ten largest clones take nearly 8.5%. The sample originates from a study of T cells in Graves' hyperthyroidism and ophthalmopathy. Study results and limitations: Ophthalmopathy was told apart from stable hyperthyroidism by a 13 V-J model.

The sequencing input was peripheral blood or thyroid tissue (not recorded which). This clonotype originated in a woman aged 18 to 35 with Graves' hyperthyroidism. This chain connects TRBV7-2 to TRBJ2-5, with a possible D match to TRBD2 (5 bases). The CDR3 spells CASSLRAGPQYF. The CDR3 nucleotides read TGTGCCAGCAGCTTACGGGCGGGTCCCCAGTACTTC.